One sample yielded the 3 T cell receptor beta chains listed below, sequenced in a study of blood T cell repertoires in COVID-19. Here immunoSEQ multiplex PCR was the method, and the copy in TCRdb shows in-frame clones only, minus some. This sample has around 190,000 clones; 86% occur once, and the top ten carry 5% to 7%. The sequenced material came from PBMCs or T cells enriched from blood (not recorded which). The source is a middle-aged man with acute COVID-19.

The chain links TRBV6-5 to TRBJ2-7; 9 positions agree with TRBD2. Trimming took 2 bases from V and 3 from J; bases not matched to a gene: 5. The germline gives CDR1 MNHEY, CDR2 SVGAGI. The CDR3 spans 15 residues. The CDR3 sequence is CASSYSGRPLYEQYF. The DNA for the CDR3 is TGTGCCAGCAGTTACAGCGGGAGGCCCCTCTACGAGCAGTACTTC.

The chain employs TRBV30 and TRBJ2-3, with TRBD2 as a possible D gene (6 bases). Germline lookup yields CDR1 GTSNPN and CDR2 SVGIG (reference sequence). Trimming left V 5 bases short and J 5 bases short, with 14 bases between. The CDR3 loop spans 13 amino acids. For the CDR3, the DNA is TGTGCCTGGGAGGGGACTTTTGGAGATACGCAGTATTTT. Protein sequence: CAWEGTFGDTQYF.

This clone was detected once. This rearrangement joins TRBV24-1 to TRBJ1-2; possibly TRBD1 for D (5 bases). CDR3 size: 13 residues. Trimming took off 10 bases at V and 0 bases at J, with 11 bases between the two ends. In germline, CDR1 is KGHDR, CDR2 SFDVKD. The CDR3 DNA reads TGTGCCACGATGGACAAAGCTAACTATGGCTACACCTTC. Amino acid sequence: CATMDKANYGYTF.